Sequencing of this TCR beta chain was carried out in a study of shared clonotypes between healthy human individuals. Sequencing was performed with immunoSEQ multiplex PCR; in TCRdb, only in-frame clones are kept and a portion is missing. The sample holds 2 million to 3 million clones, approximately 94% seen once. This CDR3 is 15 amino acids long. The germline gives CDR1 MNHEY, CDR2 SVGAGI. Trimming pared 6 bases from V and 4 bases from J, leaving 16 bases between. The receptor's source is a man younger than 35 in good health. Some clones in this sample may be carry-over from other donors' samples. Source material: naive CD4+ T cells from PBMCs. As to subset: CD45RA+ positively selected. The chain employs TRBV6-5 and TRBJ2-1; D call uncertain. CDR3 DNA: TGTGCCAGCAGCAGGAGCATGCCCCTTTACAATGAGCAGTTCTTC. Protein: CASSRSMPLYNEQFF.